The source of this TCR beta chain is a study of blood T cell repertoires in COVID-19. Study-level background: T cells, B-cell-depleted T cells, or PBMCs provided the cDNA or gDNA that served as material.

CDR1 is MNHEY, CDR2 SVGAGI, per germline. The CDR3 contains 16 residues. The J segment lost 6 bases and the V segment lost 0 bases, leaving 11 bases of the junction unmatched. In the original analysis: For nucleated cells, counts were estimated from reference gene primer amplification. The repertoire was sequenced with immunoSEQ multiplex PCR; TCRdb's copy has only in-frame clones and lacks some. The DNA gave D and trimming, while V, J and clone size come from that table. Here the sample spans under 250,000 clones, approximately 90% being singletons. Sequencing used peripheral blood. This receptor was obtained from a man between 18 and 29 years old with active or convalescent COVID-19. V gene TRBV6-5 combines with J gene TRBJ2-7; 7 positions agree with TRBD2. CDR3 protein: CASSYSMASGVGEQYF. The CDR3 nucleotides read TGTGCCAGCAGTTACTCGATGGCCAGCGGGGTAGGCGAGCAGTACTTC.